The sequence of this T cell receptor beta chain was determined in a study of blood T cells in healthy people across ages. Extraction yielded at least 5 micrograms of total RNA per sample. V gave up 8 bases and J gave up 2 bases, with 16 bases separating them. The CDR3 is 15 amino acids. Germline lookup yields CDR1 SGHTA and CDR2 FQGNSA. Using a J-beta primer mix together with a sample-barcoded 5' primer, a second PCR was run for roughly 7 to 11 cycles. MiXCR was run by TCRdb on the 5' RACE reads, yielding one entry per CDR3 protein. The sample has hundreds of thousands of distinct CDR3 sequences, just under 25% seen once. This clonotype was recorded a few times. The same data also went into a second study, on T cells of mothers and their children.

The chain has TRBV7-2 and TRBJ2-1; D is perhaps TRBD2 (7 bases). The sequence was obtained from a boy aged 5 to 17 in good health. The source material was blood. CDR3 nucleotides: TGTGCCAGCCCCTTAGGGGGGGTCCCCTACAATGAGCAGTTCTTC. Its protein product is CASPLGGVPYNEQFF.